The table lists the clone carrying this T cell receptor (beta chain) with a count of one. Its antigen remains unidentified. Compared with germline, one end of the junction differs, possibly owing to a read error. Other DNA sequences within the sample encode an identical CDR3. The data belong to a study of shared clonotypes between healthy human individuals. Each unsorted sample relied on roughly 90 million PBMCs as its source of genomic DNA. Every subset's genomic DNA went evenly onto several immunoSEQ plates. It was roughly 0.3 ug DNA, approximately 30,000 T cell genomes, that went into each replicate PCR of unsorted PBMC. Libraries were prepared by immunoSEQ multiplex PCR; TCRdb keeps only in-frame clonotypes and omits some of them. This table has hundreds of thousands of clones, 70% to 80% appearing once. Per germline, CDR1 KGHSH and CDR2 LQKENI. This CDR3 has 14 residues. Study-wide results and limits: It was only blood that was sampled, and tissue repertoires likely differ.

The chain recombines TRBV18 with TRBJ2-1, with 9 bases identical to TRBD2. The TCR comes from a woman between 40 and 50 years old in good health. Some clones in this sample may be carry-over from other donors' samples. Material: PBMCs. CDR3 residues: CASSPLAGLNEQFF. CDR3 in DNA: TGCGCCAGCTCGCCCCTAGCGGGACTCAATGAGCAGTTCTTC.